This entry lists 21 T cell receptor beta chains sequenced from one sample in a study of somatic mutations in cytotoxic T cells in rheumatoid arthritis. TCRdb keeps only in-frame clones here, not all; method: immunoSEQ multiplex PCR. The table has 14,000 or so clones, less than 85% seen once. The sample was CD8+ T cells sorted from blood. All receptors derive from an adult with rheumatoid arthritis.

The CDR3: CATSRDLAAGNTIYF. In DNA, the CDR3 is TGTGCCACCAGCAGAGATTTGGCCGCTGGAAACACCATATATTTT. V gene TRBV15 combines with J gene TRBJ1-3; no clear D. Germline V gene sequence: CDR1 LNHNV, CDR2 YYDKDF (reference sequence). Trimming removed 0 bases from V and 2 bases from J, with 8 bases in between. This CDR3 contains 15 residues.

The chain carries TRBV5-1 and TRBJ2-2; D is possibly TRBD1 (9 bases). Germline CDR1 and CDR2: SGHRS and YFSETQ. This CDR3 is 20 amino acids long. Trimming removed 1 base from V and 2 bases from J, with 24 bases in between. The CDR3 is CASSLWGQGTTSGNTGELFF. Written as DNA, the CDR3 is TGCGCCAGCAGCTTGTGGGGACAGGGTACCACTAGCGGCAACACCGGGGAGCTGTTTTTT.

In DNA form, the CDR3 reads TGTGCCAGCAGCTTGTGGTCGAGTCAGCCCCAGCATTTT. It encodes CASSLWSSQPQHF. The chain uses TRBV5-6 and TRBJ1-5; D is unclear. In germline, CDR1 is SGHDT, CDR2 YYEEEE. V lost 1 base, J lost 6 bases, and 8 bases lay in between. This CDR3 region has 13 residues.

This clone was observed a few times. The chain has TRBV4-2 and TRBJ1-6; weak D call: TRBD1 (6 bases). Germline V lookup: CDR1 LGHNA, CDR2 YNFKEQ. The V gene lost 1 base and the J gene lost 11 bases, with 15 bases spanning the gap. CDR3 length: 15 residues. The CDR3 spells CASSQVSQGDPPLHF. CDR3 sequence (DNA): TGTGCCAGCAGCCAAGTCTCACAGGGAGATCCACCCCTCCACTTT.

The V gene is TRBV27, the J gene TRBJ2-7; no definite D call. V lost 8 bases to trimming and J lost 4 bases, with 15 bases between them. CDR1 MNHEY and CDR2 SMNVEV come from the germline V gene (reference sequence). CDR3 length: 13 residues. The CDR3 coding sequence is TGTGCCAGCGCCTTAGCCCGGGTTTACGAGCAGTACTTC. This sequence encodes CASALARVYEQYF.

This sequence joins TRBV7-6 and TRBJ1-1, with D uncertain. The V end was cut by 5 bases, the J end by 11 bases, with 12 bases between. The CDR3 has 11 residues. The germline V gene has CDR1 SGHVS and CDR2 FNYEAQ. CDR3 sequence: CASSPSGGAFF. CDR3 sequence (DNA): TGTGCCAGCAGCCCGTCGGGCGGCGCTTTCTTT.

The chain's CDR3 is CASSLGQRILYEQYF. CDR3 DNA sequence: TGTGCCAGCAGCCTGGGGCAGCGTATTCTCTACGAGCAGTACTTC. The chain employs TRBV14 and TRBJ2-7; D possibly corresponds to TRBD1 (5 bases). This CDR3 has 15 amino acids. The V gene lost 4 bases and the J gene lost 3 bases, with 16 bases spanning the gap. Germline V gene data show CDR1 as SGHDN and CDR2 as FVKESK.

The rearrangement joins TRBV7-8 to TRBJ1-1; TRBD1 might be the D (6 bases). This CDR3 region has 15 residues. The germline V gene has CDR1 SGHVS and CDR2 FQNEAQ. V lost 5 bases, J lost 0 bases, and 13 bases lay in between. For the CDR3, the DNA is TGTGCCAGCAGCCCGCACAGGGACATGAACACTGAAGCTTTCTTT. Translating gives CASSPHRDMNTEAFF.

Notes on this clone: This sequence is one base from a far larger clone and is likely a read error. The sample has other DNA sequences that encode this CDR3 too. The chain joins TRBV4-1 to TRBJ2-3; no definite D call. The CDR3 sequence is 16 residues long. Germline V gene data show CDR1 as MGHRA and CDR2 as YSYEKL. V was cut by 2 bases and J by 1 base, with 13 bases left in between. The CDR3 DNA reads TGCGCCAGCAGCCAAATTGGTGGGGTCGGCACAGATACGCAGTATTTT. Translating gives CASSQIGGVGTDTQYF.

V gene TRBV2 combines with J gene TRBJ1-3; D gene uncertain. The V end was cut by 3 bases, the J end by 0 bases, with 6 bases between. Germline V gene lookup returns CDR1 SNHLY and CDR2 FYNNEI. The CDR3 length is 14 residues. The CDR3 DNA follows: TGTGCCAGCAGTGACTGGAGCTCTGGAAACACCATATATTTT. Its translation: CASSDWSSGNTIYF.

The rearrangement joins TRBV6-5 to TRBJ1-1; D not certain. V lost 2 bases and J lost 1, with 8 bases in between. CDR3 length: 14 amino acids. The germline CDR1 and CDR2 sequences are MNHEY and SVGAGI. The CDR3 region has the DNA TGTGCCAGCAGTTACGCGATAGGGAACACTGAAGCTTTCTTT. It codes for CASSYAIGNTEAFF.

The V call is TRBV5-1, the J call TRBJ1-1, with D perhaps TRBD1 (6 bases). Trimming cost V 4 bases and J 3 bases, with 10 bases left between them. Germline V gene data show CDR1 as SGHRS and CDR2 as YFSETQ. This CDR3 contains 13 residues. The CDR3 region has the DNA TGCGCCAGCAGCGCCACAGGGTACACTGAAGCTTTCTTT. Translation: CASSATGYTEAFF.

This clone was detected a few times. The chain carries TRBV11-2 and TRBJ2-1, with TRBD2 matching over 11 bases. This CDR3 is built from 14 residues. With 4 bases clipped from V and 9 bases from J, the junction kept 5 bases outside the gene matches. Germline V gives CDR1 SGHAT, CDR2 FQNNGV. The CDR3 loop is CASSYSGGAREQFF. Here the CDR3 DNA reads TGTGCCAGCAGCTATAGCGGGGGGGCTCGTGAGCAGTTCTTC.

V and J are TRBV28 and TRBJ2-6, with D maybe TRBD1 (6 bases). This CDR3 is 18 amino acids long. V gave up 6 bases and J gave up 0 bases, with 18 bases separating them. Germline CDR1 MDHEN, CDR2 SYDVKM. The CDR3 DNA reads as TGTGCCAGCAGGAGGACCGGGACACCAAGCTCTGGGGCCAACGTCCTGACTTTC. Translating gives CASRRTGTPSSGANVLTF.

The chain combines TRBV6-5 with TRBJ2-7; perhaps D is TRBD1 or TRBD2 (5 bases each). V shed 6 bases and J shed 3 bases, with 12 bases lying between them. This CDR3 is built from 13 residues. The V gene's germline CDR1 is MNHEY and CDR2 SVGAGI. CDR3 bases: TGTGCCAGCAGCCGGGACCCAGTCTACGAGCAGTACTTC. Its protein product is CASSRDPVYEQYF.

The rearrangement links TRBV27 to TRBJ2-5; D perhaps matches TRBD1 (6 bases). With the DNA end fitting TRBJ2-7 better, the J assignment may be wrong. The CDR3 is 12 amino acids. Germline CDR1 reads MNHEY; CDR2 reads SMNVEV (reference sequence). The CDR3 bases are TGTGCCAGCGGGACACGTGGCTACGAGCAGTACTTC. Translating it yields CASGTRGYEQYF.

The rearrangement uses TRBV9 and TRBJ1-3; D unclear. The V end lost 0 bases, the J end lost 0 bases, and 7 bases lay between the germline ends. The CDR3 sequence is 15 residues long. From germline, CDR1 is SGDLS and CDR2 YYNGEE. The CDR3 reads CASSVGGHSGNTIYF. For the CDR3, the DNA is TGTGCCAGCAGCGTAGGGGGTCACTCTGGAAACACCATATATTTT.

This clone was found once. The chain has TRBV7-9 and TRBJ1-4, with 9 bases lining up with TRBD1. CDR1 SEHNR and CDR2 FQNEAQ come from the germline V gene (reference sequence). The CDR3 is made up of 15 amino acids. V was clipped by 5 bases and J by 7 bases; unmatched bases: 8. CDR3 amino acids: CASSPTGGAFEKLFF. The CDR3 nucleotides are TGTGCCAGCAGCCCCACAGGGGGCGCGTTTGAAAAACTGTTTTTT.

This chain connects TRBV4-1 to TRBJ2-5; tentative D call: TRBD1 (6 bases). The J call is uncertain, as TRBJ2-7 better fits the DNA end. The CDR3 has 16 amino acids. CDR1 MGHRA and CDR2 YSYEKL come from the germline V gene. CDR3 residues: CASSQEWAGTLYEQYF. CDR3 nucleotide sequence: TGCGCCAGCAGCCAAGAATGGGCCGGGACACTATACGAGCAGTACTTC.

This sequence joins TRBV28 and TRBJ1-5; 8 bases align to TRBD1. Germline-derived CDR1 and CDR2 are MDHEN and SYDVKM. The CDR3 spans 14 residues. V shed 2 bases and J 4 bases; nucleotides not matched to a gene: 1. The CDR3 loop is CASSLGQGNQPQHF. The CDR3 nucleotides are TGTGCCAGCAGTTTAGGACAGGGTAATCAGCCCCAGCATTTT.

As DNA, the CDR3 is TGTGCCAGCAGCCCCAGGAGTGCTGAGCAGTTCTTC. It yields the protein CASSPRSAEQFF. V gene TRBV11-3 combines with J gene TRBJ2-1, with D hard to call. The ends were cut back, 5 bases at V and 9 bases at J, with 11 bases in the middle. The germline gives CDR1 SGHNT, CDR2 YENEEA. The CDR3 is 12 residues long. The whole variable domain, filled in from reference TRBV11-3 and TRBJ2-1, reads EAGVVQSPRYKIIEKKQPVAFWCNPISGHNTLYWYLQNLGQGPELLIRYENEEAVDDSQLPKDRFSAERLKGVDSTLKIQPAELGDSAVYLCASSPRSAEQFFGPGTRLTVL.